This entry describes one T cell receptor (beta chain). Its antigen remains unidentified. TCRdb keeps only in-frame clones here, not all; method: immunoSEQ multiplex PCR. The table lists over 110,000 clones, roughly 86% of them singletons. After removal of 2 bases from V and 0 bases from J, the junction contained 2 bases not matched to a gene. Per the germline V gene, CDR1 is SGDLS and CDR2 is YYNGEE. The CDR3 extends over 15 amino acids. This entry comes from a study of cytomegalovirus exposure and HLA in healthy donors. Findings of the study overall: It was about 150 TCR beta chains that were listed as cytomegalovirus-associated.

The chain couples TRBV9 to TRBJ2-1; 7 bases map to TRBD1. This sequence originates from a man aged 18-30 years in good health and CMV-seropositive. The sample taken for sequencing was PBMCs. CDR3 DNA sequence: TGTGCCAGCAGCGTTGGGACAGCCTCCTACAATGAGCAGTTCTTC. It yields the protein CASSVGTASYNEQFF. The full variable domain, completed using reference TRBV9 and TRBJ2-1, is DSGVTQTPKHLITATGQRVTLRCSPRSGDLSVYWYQQSLDQGLQFLIQYYNGEERAKGNILERFSAQQFPDLHSELNLSSLELGDSALYFCASSVGTASYNEQFFGPGTRLTVL.